The entry below describes one TCR beta chain. The method was immunoSEQ multiplex PCR; TCRdb's version includes in-frame clones alone and lacks a portion of them. The sample records approximately 400,000 clones, 75% to 90% being singletons. The sample belongs to a study of blood T cell repertoires in COVID-19. Germline assignment: CDR1 SNHLY and CDR2 FYNNEI. Trimming cost V 3 bases and J 3 bases, with 9 bases left between them. The CDR3 has 13 residues. V usage is TRBV2 and J usage is TRBJ2-7; a weak D match, TRBD2 (5 bases). This receptor was identified in a woman aged 50 to 65 who had recovered from COVID-19. The specimen sequenced was PBMCs or T cells enriched from blood (not recorded which). The CDR3 here is CASSDGLNYEQYF. The DNA for the CDR3 is TGTGCCAGCAGTGATGGACTTAACTACGAGCAGTACTTC.